Listed below are T cell receptor beta chains from one sample, sequenced in a study of T-cell memory formation after mild COVID-19. TCRdb passed the 5' RACE reads through MiXCR, listing each CDR3 protein once. Here the sample spans about 190,000 distinct CDR3 sequences, roughly 27% being singletons. The specimen sequenced was PBMCs or a T cell subset sorted from them (not recorded which). These receptors were taken from an adult woman who had mild COVID-19 (a few samples of this study predate the infection). Cell type and time point are not known. The CDR3 runs from the conserved cysteine through the conserved F or W. D genes are given only for firm matches. Some rows have no size entry. The others give once, few or many, or a class for an expanded clone.

>TRBJ2-1|NA|TRBV5-6|NA
TGTGCCAGCAGCATCGGACGGGATGAGCAGTTCTTC
CASSIGRDEQFF
>TRBJ2-5|NA|TRBV20-1|NA
TGCAGTACCCCCGAACGTGGGAAGACCCAGTACTTC
CSTPERGKTQYF
>TRBJ1-4|NA|TRBV5-1|NA
TGCGCCAGCAGCTTTTGGGGTAATGAAAAACTGTTTTTT
CASSFWGNEKLFF
>TRBJ2-2|TRBD1|TRBV2|NA
TGTGCCAGCAGTGACAGGACAGGGGTCTCCGGGGAGCTGTTTTTT
CASSDRTGVSGELFF
>TRBJ1-3|NA|TRBV9|NA
TGTGCCAGCAGCGTAATGGAAGATGGAAACACCATATATTTT
CASSVMEDGNTIYF
>TRBJ2-5|TRBD2|TRBV4-1|few
TGCGCCAGCAGCCAAGGACTAGCAAAAGAGACCCAGTACTTC
CASSQGLAKETQYF
>TRBJ1-1|NA|TRBV9|NA
TGTGCCAGCAGCGCCGTACTGAACACTGAAGCTTTCTTT
CASSAVLNTEAFF
>TRBJ2-3|NA|TRBV7-3|once
TGTGCCAGCAGCGACCAGGTACTAGATACGCAGTATTTT
CASSDQVLDTQYF
>TRBJ2-5|NA|TRBV11-3|few
TGTGCCAGCAGCTCTTATTCCGGGGACCGCAACCAAGAGACCCAGTACTTC
CASSSYSGDRNQETQYF
>TRBJ2-7|NA|TRBV5-1|NA
TGCGCCAGCAGCTTGGGAGCCGCCTACGAGCAGTACTTC
CASSLGAAYEQYF
>TRBJ1-3|NA|TRBV6-5|few
TGTGCCAGCAGTCCTGTCACAATCCTGAGTGGAAACACCATATATTTT
CASSPVTILSGNTIYF
>TRBJ1-2|NA|TRBV4-3|NA
TGCGCCAGCAGCCAGGCCGGAGGGGACTATGGCTACACCTTC
CASSQAGGDYGYTF
>TRBJ2-7|NA|TRBV30|NA
TGTGCCTGGAGCTACTTTACCTACGAGCAGTACTTC
CAWSYFTYEQYF
>TRBJ1-3|NA|TRBV7-2|NA
TGTGCCAGCAGCGTAAGACCCGGCGCTGGAAACACCATATATTTT
CASSVRPGAGNTIYF
>TRBJ2-7|TRBD1|TRBV4-2|NA
TGTGCCAGCAGCCCAGCCGGACAGGGTAGCGAGCAGTACTTC
CASSPAGQGSEQYF
>TRBJ2-3|NA|TRBV6-2/TRBV6-3|few
TGTGCCAGCAGACCATACTCGGAGCCTAGGAGCACAGATACGCAGTATTTT
CASRPYSEPRSTDTQYF
>TRBJ2-7|TRBD2|TRBV7-9|NA
TGTGCCAGCAGCTTGTCGACTAGCGACTACGAGCAGTACTTC
CASSLSTSDYEQYF
>TRBJ2-7|NA|TRBV5-6|few
TGTGCCAGCAGCTTGCGTCCATCCTCCTACGAGCAGTACTTC
CASSLRPSSYEQYF
>TRBJ2-2|NA|TRBV19|few
TGTGCCACAAAGGGGGGTGGCGACACCGGGGAGCTGTTTTTT
CATKGGGDTGELFF
>TRBJ2-5|NA|TRBV2|few
TGTGCCAGCAGCGGGGGGCGGGGAGAGACCCAGTACTTC
CASSGGRGETQYF
>TRBJ2-1|TRBD1|TRBV20-1|NA
TGCAGTGCTAGAGTACCGGGACAGGTATTGGCTGAGCAGTTCTTC
CSARVPGQVLAEQFF
>TRBJ2-7|NA|TRBV29-1|few
TGCAGCGTGGGGACCAGGATCTCCTACGAGCAGTACTTC
CSVGTRISYEQYF
>TRBJ2-7|TRBD2|TRBV14|NA
TGTGCCAGCAGCCAGCTAGGACTAGCGGCGGACGAGCAGTACTTC
CASSQLGLAADEQYF
>TRBJ1-1|NA|TRBV7-6|few
TGTGCCAGCAGCCAAAATCTCGCAGGGCCAGAGACTGAAGCTTTCTTT
CASSQNLAGPETEAFF
>TRBJ2-7|NA|TRBV7-6|few
TGTGCCAGCAGCTTTACCGGCCACCTACGAGAGCAGTACTTC
CASSFTGHLREQYF
>TRBJ2-3|TRBD1|TRBV12-3/TRBV12-4|few
TGTGCCAGCAGTCAAGGACAGGGTATCGTAGATACGCAGTATTTT
CASSQGQGIVDTQYF
>TRBJ2-7|NA|TRBV29-1|NA
TGCAGCGTAAGATTGGACGCATCCTACGAGCAGTACTTC
CSVRLDASYEQYF
>TRBJ2-1|NA|TRBV30|few
TGTGCCTGGACCCCCGACTACAATGAGCAGTTCTTC
CAWTPDYNEQFF
>TRBJ2-3|NA|TRBV4-3|NA
TGCGCCAGCAGCCAAGATCACGGTAGCGCACCTTGGGATACGCAGTATTTT
CASSQDHGSAPWDTQYF
>TRBJ1-1|NA|TRBV7-2|NA
TGTGCCAGCAGCTTTAAGAACACTGAAGCTTTCTTT
CASSFKNTEAFF
>TRBJ1-5|TRBD1|TRBV29-1|NA
TGCAGCGTTGTCCGGGACAGCGGTCAGCCCCAGCATTTT
CSVVRDSGQPQHF
>TRBJ2-1|NA|TRBV4-1|NA
TGCGCCAGCAGGCCTGCTCTAGCGAGGGACAATGAGCAGTTCTTC
CASRPALARDNEQFF
>TRBJ2-3|TRBD2|TRBV7-2|NA
TGTGCCAGCAGCGCCCAACTAGCGGATACGCAGTATTTT
CASSAQLADTQYF
>TRBJ2-2|NA|TRBV4-3|NA
TGCGCCAGCAGCCAAGCTAGGGCGGGAAATTTCGGGGAGCTGTTTTTT
CASSQARAGNFGELFF
>TRBJ2-2|NA|TRBV20-1|NA
TGCAGTGCCCCCAGGGAGAACACCGGGGAGCTGTTTTTT
CSAPRENTGELFF
>TRBJ2-1|NA|TRBV24-1|NA
TGTGCCACCAGTGATTTAGAGAGTTTCGCCTACAATGAGCAGTTCTTC
CATSDLESFAYNEQFF
>TRBJ1-2|NA|TRBV5-5|many
TGTGCCAGCAGCCATCTACAGGGCCCGCTCGCCTTC
CASSHLQGPLAF
>TRBJ2-7|TRBD2|TRBV9|NA
TGTGCCAGCAGCGTTCAGACTAGCGGGTCCTCTCAGTACTTC
CASSVQTSGSSQYF
>TRBJ2-5|NA|TRBV7-6|NA
TGTGCCAGCAGCCGTGACTATAACAGGGTCCAAGAGACCCAGTACTTC
CASSRDYNRVQETQYF
>TRBJ2-1|NA|TRBV5-1|NA
TGCGCCAGCAGCCTACCACGACAGAACAATGAGCAGTTCTTC
CASSLPRQNNEQFF
>TRBJ1-5|NA|TRBV6-5|NA
TGTGCCAGCGGGGGCAATCAGCCCCAGCATTTT
CASGGNQPQHF
>TRBJ2-7|TRBD2|TRBV12-3/TRBV12-4|few
TGTGCCAGCAGTTTAGAGACTAGCGGGGGGCAGGAGCAGTACTTC
CASSLETSGGQEQYF
>TRBJ2-2|NA|TRBV20-1|NA
TGCAGTGCTAGAGGGGAGCGGGCGAACACCGGGGAGCTGTTTTTT
CSARGERANTGELFF
>TRBJ2-7|NA|TRBV5-1|few
TGCGCCAGCAGCGTGGACAGACCCTCCTACGAGCAGTACTTC
CASSVDRPSYEQYF
>TRBJ2-3|NA|TRBV7-8|NA
TGTGCCAGCAGCTATAGGCCCACAGATACGCAGTATTTT
CASSYRPTDTQYF
>TRBJ1-1|NA|TRBV7-2|NA
TGTGCCAGCAGCTTAGGGCAGGTCTCTGAAGCTTTCTTT
CASSLGQVSEAFF
>TRBJ1-1|NA|TRBV7-8|NA
TGTGCCAGCAGCTTAGCTCCAGGGGTTGAAGCTTTCTTT
CASSLAPGVEAFF
>TRBJ2-7|TRBD2|TRBV4-3|few
TGCGCCAGCAGCCAAGATAAGACTAGCGGCTTTTACGAGCAGTACTTC
CASSQDKTSGFYEQYF
>TRBJ2-7|NA|TRBV12-3/TRBV12-4|once
TGTGCCAGCAGTTTACAGGGCGCGAAGTCCTACGAGCAGTACTTC
CASSLQGAKSYEQYF
>TRBJ2-4|TRBD2|TRBV9|NA
TGTGCCAGCAGCGTCGGGACTAGCGGAAACATTCAGTACTTC
CASSVGTSGNIQYF
>TRBJ1-1|NA|TRBV20-1|NA
TGCAGTGCTAGAGATTCTGAAGCTTTCTTT
CSARDSEAFF